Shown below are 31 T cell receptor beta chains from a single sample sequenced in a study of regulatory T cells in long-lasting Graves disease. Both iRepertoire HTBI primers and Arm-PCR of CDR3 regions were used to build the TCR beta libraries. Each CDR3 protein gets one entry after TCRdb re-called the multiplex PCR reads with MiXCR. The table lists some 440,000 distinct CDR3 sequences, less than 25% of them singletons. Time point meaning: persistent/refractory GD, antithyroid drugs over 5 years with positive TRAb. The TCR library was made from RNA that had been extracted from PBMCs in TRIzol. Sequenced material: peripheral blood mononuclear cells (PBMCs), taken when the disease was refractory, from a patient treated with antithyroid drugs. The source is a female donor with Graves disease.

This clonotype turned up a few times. The CDR3, as DNA: TGTGCCAGCAGCCCCGGGCAGGGCCAAACACTGAACACTGAAGCTTTCTTT. Translating it yields CASSPGQGQTLNTEAFF. The chain joins TRBV6-1 to TRBJ1-1; D is possibly TRBD1 (5 bases). This CDR3 contains 17 residues. CDR1 and CDR2 (germline): MNHNS, SASEGT. Trimming removed 6 bases at V and 0 bases at J, with 20 bases between.

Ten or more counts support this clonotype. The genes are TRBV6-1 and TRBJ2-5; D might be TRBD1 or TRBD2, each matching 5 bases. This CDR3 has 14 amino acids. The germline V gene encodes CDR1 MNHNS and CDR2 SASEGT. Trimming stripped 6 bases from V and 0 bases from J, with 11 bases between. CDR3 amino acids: CASSPGLHQETQYF. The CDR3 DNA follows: TGTGCCAGCAGCCCGGGGCTCCACCAAGAGACCCAGTACTTC.

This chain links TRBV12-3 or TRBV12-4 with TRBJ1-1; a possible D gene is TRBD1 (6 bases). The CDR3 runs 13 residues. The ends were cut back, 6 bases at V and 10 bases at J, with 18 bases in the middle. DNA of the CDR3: TGTGCCAGCAGCCCCCGACACGGGGGGCGAGCTTTCTTT. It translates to CASSPRHGGRAFF.

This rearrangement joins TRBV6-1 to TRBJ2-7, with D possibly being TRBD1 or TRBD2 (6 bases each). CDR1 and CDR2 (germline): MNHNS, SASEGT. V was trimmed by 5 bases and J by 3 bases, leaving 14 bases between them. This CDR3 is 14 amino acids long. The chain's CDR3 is CASSPEGGGYEQYF. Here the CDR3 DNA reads TGTGCCAGCAGTCCTGAAGGAGGGGGCTACGAGCAGTACTTC.

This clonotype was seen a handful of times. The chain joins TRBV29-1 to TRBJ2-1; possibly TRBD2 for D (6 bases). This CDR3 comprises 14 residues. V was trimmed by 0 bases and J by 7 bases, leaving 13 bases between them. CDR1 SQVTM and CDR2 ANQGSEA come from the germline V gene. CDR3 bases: TGCAGCGTTGAAGATGGAGGGCGGGGAAATGAGCAGTTCTTC. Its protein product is CSVEDGGRGNEQFF.

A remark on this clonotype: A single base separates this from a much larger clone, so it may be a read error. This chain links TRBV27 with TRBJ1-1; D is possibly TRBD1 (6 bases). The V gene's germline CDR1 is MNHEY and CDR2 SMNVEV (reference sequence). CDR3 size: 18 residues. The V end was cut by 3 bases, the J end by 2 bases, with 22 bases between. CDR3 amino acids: CASSFRSPQTGRNTEAFF. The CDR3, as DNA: TGTGCCAGCAGTTTTCGGTCTCCACAAACAGGGCGCAACACTGAAGCTTTCTTT.

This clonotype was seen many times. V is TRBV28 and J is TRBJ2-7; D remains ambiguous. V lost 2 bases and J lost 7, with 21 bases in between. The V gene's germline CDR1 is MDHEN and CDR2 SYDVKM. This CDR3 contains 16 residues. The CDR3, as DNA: TGTGCCAGCAGTTTACCCCGCGGCTACCCGGGCCGGGAGCAGTACTTC. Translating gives CASSLPRGYPGREQYF.

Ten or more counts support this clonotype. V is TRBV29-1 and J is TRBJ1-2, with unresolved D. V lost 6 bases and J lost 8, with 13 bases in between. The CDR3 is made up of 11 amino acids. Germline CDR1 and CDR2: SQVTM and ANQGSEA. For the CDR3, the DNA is TGCAGCGTCCCTATAGTCGGGGGCTACACCTTC. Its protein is CSVPIVGGYTF.

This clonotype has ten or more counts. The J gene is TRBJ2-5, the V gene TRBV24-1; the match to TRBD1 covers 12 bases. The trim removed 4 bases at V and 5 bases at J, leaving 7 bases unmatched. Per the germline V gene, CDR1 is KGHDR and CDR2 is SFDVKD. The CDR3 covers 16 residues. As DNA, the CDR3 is TGTGCCACCAGTGACCTGGGACAGGGGGCGAGGGAGACCCAGTACTTC. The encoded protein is CATSDLGQGARETQYF.

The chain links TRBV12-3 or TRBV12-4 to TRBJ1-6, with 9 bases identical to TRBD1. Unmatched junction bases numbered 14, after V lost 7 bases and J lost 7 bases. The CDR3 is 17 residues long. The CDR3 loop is CASTLRRIGTGNSPLHF. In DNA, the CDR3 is TGTGCCAGCACCTTGAGGAGAATCGGGACAGGGAATTCACCCCTCCACTTT.

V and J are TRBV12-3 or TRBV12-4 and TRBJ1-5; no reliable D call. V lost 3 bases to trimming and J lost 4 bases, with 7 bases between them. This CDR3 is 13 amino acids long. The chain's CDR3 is CASSFHGNQPQHF. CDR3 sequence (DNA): TGTGCCAGCAGTTTTCACGGAAATCAGCCCCAGCATTTT.

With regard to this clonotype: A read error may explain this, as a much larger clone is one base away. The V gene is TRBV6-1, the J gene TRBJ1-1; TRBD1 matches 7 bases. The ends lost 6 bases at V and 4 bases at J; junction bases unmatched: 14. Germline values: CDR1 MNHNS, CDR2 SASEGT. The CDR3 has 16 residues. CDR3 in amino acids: CASSRNRGWDLTEAFF. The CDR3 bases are TGTGCCAGCAGCCGGAACAGGGGTTGGGATCTCACTGAAGCTTTCTTT.

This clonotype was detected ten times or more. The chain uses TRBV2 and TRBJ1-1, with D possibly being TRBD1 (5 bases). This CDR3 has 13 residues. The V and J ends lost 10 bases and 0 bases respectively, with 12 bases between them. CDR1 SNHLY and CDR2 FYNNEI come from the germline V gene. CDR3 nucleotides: TGTGCCACCCGCAGGGAAATGAACACTGAAGCTTTCTTT. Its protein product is CATRREMNTEAFF.

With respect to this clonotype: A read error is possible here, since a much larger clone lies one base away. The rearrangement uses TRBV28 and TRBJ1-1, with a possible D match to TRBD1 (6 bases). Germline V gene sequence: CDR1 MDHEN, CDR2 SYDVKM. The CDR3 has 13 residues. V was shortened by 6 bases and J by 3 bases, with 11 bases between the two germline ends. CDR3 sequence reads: CASRDAGDTEAFF. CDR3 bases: TGTGCCAGCAGAGATGCAGGGGACACTGAAGCTTTCTTT.

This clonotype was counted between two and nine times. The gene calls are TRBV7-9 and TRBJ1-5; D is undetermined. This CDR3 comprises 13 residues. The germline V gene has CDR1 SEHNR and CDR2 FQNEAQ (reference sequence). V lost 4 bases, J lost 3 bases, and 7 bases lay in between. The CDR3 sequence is CASSSRDNQPQHF. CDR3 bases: TGTGCCAGCAGCTCCAGAGACAATCAGCCCCAGCATTTT.

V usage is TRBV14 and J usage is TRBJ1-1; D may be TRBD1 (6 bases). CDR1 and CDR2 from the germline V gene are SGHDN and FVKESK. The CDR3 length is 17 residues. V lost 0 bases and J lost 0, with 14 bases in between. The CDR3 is CASSQDLGQLMNTEAFF. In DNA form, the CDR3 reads TGTGCCAGCAGCCAAGATCTTGGACAGCTAATGAACACTGAAGCTTTCTTT.

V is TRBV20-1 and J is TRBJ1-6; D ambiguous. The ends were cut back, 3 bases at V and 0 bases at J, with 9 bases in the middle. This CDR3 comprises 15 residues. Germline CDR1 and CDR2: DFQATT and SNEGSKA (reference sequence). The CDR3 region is CSARGVSSYNSPLHF. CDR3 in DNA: TGCAGTGCTAGGGGAGTGAGCTCCTATAATTCACCCCTCCACTTT.

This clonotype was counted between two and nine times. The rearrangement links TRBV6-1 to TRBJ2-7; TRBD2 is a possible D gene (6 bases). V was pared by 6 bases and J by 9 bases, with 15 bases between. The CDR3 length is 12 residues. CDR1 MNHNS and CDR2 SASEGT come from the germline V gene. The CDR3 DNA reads TGTGCCAGCAGACCCGCCGGGGGTAGGCAGTACTTC. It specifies CASRPAGGRQYF.

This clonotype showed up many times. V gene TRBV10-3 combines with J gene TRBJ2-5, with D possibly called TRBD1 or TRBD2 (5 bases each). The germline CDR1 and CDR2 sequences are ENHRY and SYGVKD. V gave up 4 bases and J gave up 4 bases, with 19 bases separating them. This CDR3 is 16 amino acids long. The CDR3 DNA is TGTGCCATCAGTGGGGGGTCCCACCATTCCCCAGAGACCCAGTACTTC. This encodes CAISGGSHHSPETQYF.

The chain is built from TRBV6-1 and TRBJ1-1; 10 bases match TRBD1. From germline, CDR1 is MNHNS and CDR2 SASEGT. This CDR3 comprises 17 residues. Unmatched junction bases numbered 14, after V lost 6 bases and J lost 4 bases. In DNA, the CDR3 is TGTGCCAGCAGCCTACTCCCCGGGACAGGGGTGGCCACTGAAGCTTTCTTT. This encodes CASSLLPGTGVATEAFF.

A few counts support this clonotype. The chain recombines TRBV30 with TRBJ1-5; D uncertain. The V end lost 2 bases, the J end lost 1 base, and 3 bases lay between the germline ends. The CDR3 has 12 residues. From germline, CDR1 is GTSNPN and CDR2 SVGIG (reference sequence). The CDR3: CAWSKSNQPQHF. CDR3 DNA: TGTGCCTGGAGTAAGAGCAATCAGCCCCAGCATTTT.

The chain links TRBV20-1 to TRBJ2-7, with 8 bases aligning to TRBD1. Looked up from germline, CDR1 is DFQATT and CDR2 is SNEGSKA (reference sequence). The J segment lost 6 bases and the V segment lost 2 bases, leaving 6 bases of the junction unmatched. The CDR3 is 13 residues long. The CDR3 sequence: CSARWTGRGEQYF. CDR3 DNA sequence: TGCAGTGCTAGATGGACAGGGAGAGGCGAGCAGTACTTC.

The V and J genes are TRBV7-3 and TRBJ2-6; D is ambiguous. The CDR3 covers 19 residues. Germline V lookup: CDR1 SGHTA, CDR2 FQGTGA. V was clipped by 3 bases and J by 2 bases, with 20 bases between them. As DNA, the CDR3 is TGTGCCAGCAGCTTTCTCGGCCGGTCTCTAACCCCTGGGGCCAACGTCCTGACTTTC. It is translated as CASSFLGRSLTPGANVLTF.

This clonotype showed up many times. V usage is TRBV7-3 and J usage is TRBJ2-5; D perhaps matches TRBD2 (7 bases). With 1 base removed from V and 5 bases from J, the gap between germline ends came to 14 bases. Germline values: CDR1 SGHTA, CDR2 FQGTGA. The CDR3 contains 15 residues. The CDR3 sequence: CASSLRGGLAETQYF. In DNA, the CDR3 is TGTGCCAGCAGCTTAAGGGGGGGGCTAGCCGAGACCCAGTACTTC.

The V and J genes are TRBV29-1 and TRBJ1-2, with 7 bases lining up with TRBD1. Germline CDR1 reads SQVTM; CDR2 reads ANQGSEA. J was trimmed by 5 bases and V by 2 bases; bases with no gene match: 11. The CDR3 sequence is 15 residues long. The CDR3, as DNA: TGCAGCGTTGAATCTAGGGGACAGAATGAATATGGCTACACCTTC. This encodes CSVESRGQNEYGYTF.

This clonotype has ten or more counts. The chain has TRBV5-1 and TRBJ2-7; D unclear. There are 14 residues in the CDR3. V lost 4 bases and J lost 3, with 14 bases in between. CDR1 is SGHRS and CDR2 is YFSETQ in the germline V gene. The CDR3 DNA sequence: TGCGCCAGCAGCGTTTCATCCCCGGGCTACGAGCAGTACTTC. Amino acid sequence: CASSVSSPGYEQYF.

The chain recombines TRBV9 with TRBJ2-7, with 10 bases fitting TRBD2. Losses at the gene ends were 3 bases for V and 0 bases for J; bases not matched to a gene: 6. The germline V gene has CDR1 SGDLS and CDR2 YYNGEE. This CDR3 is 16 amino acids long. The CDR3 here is CASSARSSGSSYEQYF. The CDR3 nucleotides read TGTGCCAGCAGCGCCCGATCTAGCGGGAGCTCCTACGAGCAGTACTTC.

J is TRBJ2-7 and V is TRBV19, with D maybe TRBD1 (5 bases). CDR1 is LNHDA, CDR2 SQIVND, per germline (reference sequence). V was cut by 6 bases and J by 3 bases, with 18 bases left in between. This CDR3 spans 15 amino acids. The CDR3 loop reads CASSPPRGSRYEQYF. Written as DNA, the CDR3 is TGTGCCAGTAGCCCCCCTAGGGGCAGTCGCTACGAGCAGTACTTC.

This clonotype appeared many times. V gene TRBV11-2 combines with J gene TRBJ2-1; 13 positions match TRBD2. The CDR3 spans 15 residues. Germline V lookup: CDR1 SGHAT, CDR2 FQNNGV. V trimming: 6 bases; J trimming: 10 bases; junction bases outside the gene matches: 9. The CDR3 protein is CASRSPGLAGREQFF. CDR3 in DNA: TGTGCCAGCAGGTCTCCGGGACTAGCGGGACGGGAGCAGTTCTTC.

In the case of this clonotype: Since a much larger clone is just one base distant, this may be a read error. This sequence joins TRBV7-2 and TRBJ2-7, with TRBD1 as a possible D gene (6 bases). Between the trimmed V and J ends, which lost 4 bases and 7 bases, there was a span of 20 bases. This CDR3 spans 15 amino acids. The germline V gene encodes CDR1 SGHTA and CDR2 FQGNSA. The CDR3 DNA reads TGTGCCAGCAGCTCCACACAGGGCGGCTGGGGTGAGCAGTACTTC. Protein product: CASSSTQGGWGEQYF.

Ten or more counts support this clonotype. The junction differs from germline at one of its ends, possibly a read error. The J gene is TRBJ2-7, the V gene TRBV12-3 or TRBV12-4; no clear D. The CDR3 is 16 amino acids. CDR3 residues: CASTLITGPSSYEQYF. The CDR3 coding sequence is TGTGCCAGCACTTTAATCACCGGGCCCAGCTCCTACGAGCAGTACTTC.